The sequence of this TCR beta chain was determined in a study of T cell responses to AZD1222 COVID-19 vaccine. Findings of the study overall: Unmutated variant regions are reportedly the target of nearly half of TCRs that are spike-specific. Possibly, clonal diversity was underestimated; donors were largely white British and included more females.

On this clone: Its target is not known.

Only in-frame clones appear in the TCRdb table, and some are missing; sequencing was by immunoSEQ multiplex PCR. Of around 120,000 clones listed, 70% to 90% are singletons. Looked up from germline, CDR1 is SGHTA and CDR2 is FQGNSA. Trimming took 5 bases from V and 0 from J, leaving 17 bases between them. CDR3 length: 16 residues. The chain links TRBV7-2 to TRBJ2-7, with D possibly called TRBD1 or TRBD2 (5 bases each). The TCR originated in an adult who received the AZD1222 COVID-19 vaccine. The sequenced sample was peripheral blood, obtained 28 days after the second AZD1222 dose. CDR3 in DNA: TGTGCCAGCAGCCATGGACGGGGCCTTAGCTCCTACGAGCAGTACTTC. Its protein product is CASSHGRGLSSYEQYF. The full variable domain, its missing parts supplied by reference TRBV7-2 and TRBJ2-7, is GAGVSQSPSNKVTEKGKDVELRCDPISGHTALYWYRQSLGQGLEFLIYFQGNSAPDKSGLPSDRFSAERTGGSVSTLTIQRTQQEDSAVYLCASSHGRGLSSYEQYFGPGTRLTVT.